This TCR beta chain was captured in a study of post-analysis software for immune sequencing data. Study-level background: The courses of disease that were included comprised relapsing-remitting, secondary progressive and progressive-relapsing multiple sclerosis.

Study findings and constraints: Controls showed lower frequencies than patients for a few TRBV segments, and TRBV5-6, TRBV5-1 and TRBV20-1 were among these. Significantly decreased normalized Chao1 diversity was recorded for multiple sclerosis patients relative to controls.

TCR beta cDNA libraries had unique molecular identifiers. One entry per CDR3 protein results from TCRdb running MiXCR on the PCR reads. Of more than 500,000 distinct CDR3 sequences listed, less than 40% are singletons. This clonotype was seen a handful of times. As yet, its antigen is unknown. The germline V gene has CDR1 SGHRS and CDR2 YFSETQ. The CDR3 totals 16 residues. The V segment lost 4 bases and the J segment 4 bases; nucleotides outside the gene matches: 7. The source material was blood. This sequence was found in a girl under 18 with multiple sclerosis. The V and J genes are TRBV5-1 and TRBJ2-1, with TRBD2 matching 11 bases. The CDR3 sequence: CASSASLAGGYNEQFF. The DNA of the CDR3 is TGCGCCAGCAGCGCCTCGCTAGCGGGAGGATACAATGAGCAGTTCTTC.